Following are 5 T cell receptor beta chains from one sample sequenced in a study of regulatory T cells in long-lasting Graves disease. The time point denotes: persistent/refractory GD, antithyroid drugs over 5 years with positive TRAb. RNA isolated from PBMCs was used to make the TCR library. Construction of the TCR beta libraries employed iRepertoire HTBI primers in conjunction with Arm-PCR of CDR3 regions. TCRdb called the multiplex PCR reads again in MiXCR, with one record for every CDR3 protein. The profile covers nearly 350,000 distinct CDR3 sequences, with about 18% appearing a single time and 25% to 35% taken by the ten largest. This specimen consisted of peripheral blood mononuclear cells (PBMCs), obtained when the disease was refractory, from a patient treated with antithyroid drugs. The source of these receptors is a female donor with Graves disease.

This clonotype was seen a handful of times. This chain's CDR3 is CASRDDRRLYSNQPQHF. The CDR3 nucleotides read TGTGCCAGTCGCGATGACAGGCGCCTATATAGCAATCAGCCCCAGCATTTT. The V gene is TRBV19, the J gene TRBJ1-5; maybe TRBD1 (6 bases). The CDR3 spans 17 residues. The V and J ends lost 8 bases and 0 bases respectively, with 20 bases between them. Germline CDR1 LNHDA, CDR2 SQIVND (reference sequence).

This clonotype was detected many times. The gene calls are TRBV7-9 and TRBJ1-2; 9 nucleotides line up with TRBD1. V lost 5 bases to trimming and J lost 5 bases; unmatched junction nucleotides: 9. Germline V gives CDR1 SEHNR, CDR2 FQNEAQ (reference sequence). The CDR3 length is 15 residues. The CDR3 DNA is TGTGCCAGCAGCCCTCAGACAGGGGGACTATATGGCTACACCTTC. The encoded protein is CASSPQTGGLYGYTF.

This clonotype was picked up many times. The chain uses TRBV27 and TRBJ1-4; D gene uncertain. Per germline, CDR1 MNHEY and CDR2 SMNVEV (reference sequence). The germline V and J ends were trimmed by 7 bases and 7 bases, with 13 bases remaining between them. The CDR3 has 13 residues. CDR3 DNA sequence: TGTGCCAGCATGAGCGGGGTCCGTGAAAAACTGTTTTTT. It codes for CASMSGVREKLFF. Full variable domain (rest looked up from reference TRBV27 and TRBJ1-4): EAQVTQNPRYLITVTGKKLTVTCSQNMNHEYMSWYRQDPGLGLRQIYYSMNVEVTDKGDVPEGYKVSRKEKRNFPLILESPSPNQTSLYFCASMSGVREKLFFGSGTQLSVL.

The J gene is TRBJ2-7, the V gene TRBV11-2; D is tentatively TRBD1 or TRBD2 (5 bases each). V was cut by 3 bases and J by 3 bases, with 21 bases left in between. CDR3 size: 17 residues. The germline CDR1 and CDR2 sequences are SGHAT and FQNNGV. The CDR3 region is CASSFTHLSRGSYEQYF. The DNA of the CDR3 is TGTGCCAGCAGCTTCACGCACCTTTCGAGGGGTAGCTACGAGCAGTACTTC. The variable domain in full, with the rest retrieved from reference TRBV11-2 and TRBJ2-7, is EAGVAQSPRYKIIEKRQSVAFWCNPISGHATLYWYQQILGQGPKLLIQFQNNGVVDDSQLPKDRFSAERLKGVDSTLKIQPAKLEDSAVYLCASSFTHLSRGSYEQYFGPGTRLTVT.

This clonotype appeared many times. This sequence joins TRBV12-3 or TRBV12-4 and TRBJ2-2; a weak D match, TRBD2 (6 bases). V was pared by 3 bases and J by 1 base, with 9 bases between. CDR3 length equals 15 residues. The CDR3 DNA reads TGTGCCAGCAGTTTCTTCGGGAGGAACACCGGGGAGCTGTTTTTT. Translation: CASSFFGRNTGELFF.